Following are 22 T cell receptor beta chains from one sample sequenced in a study of T-cell reconstitution after alpha-beta-depleted transplantation in children. Construction of the TCRbeta library involved unique molecular identifiers. One entry per CDR3 protein, called by TCRdb with MiXCR from the PCR reads. The table records some 80,000 distinct CDR3 sequences, about a sixth of them present only once. The input for sequencing was PBMCs, mostly from graft donor cells, taken 360 days after TCRalphabeta/CD19-depleted stem cell transplant. The receptors come from a male patient aged 2 to 10 who had a stem cell transplant for acute lymphoblastic leukemia, so the T cells may come from the graft donor.

This clonotype occurred a few times. V and J are TRBV20-1 and TRBJ2-2; 7 bases fit TRBD1. Trimming removed 2 bases from V and 2 bases from J; junction bases left unmatched: 2. CDR1 is DFQATT, CDR2 SNEGSKA, per germline (reference sequence). This CDR3 spans 14 amino acids. CDR3 protein: CSARRTGNTGELFF. The CDR3 DNA reads as TGCAGTGCTAGACGGACAGGAAACACCGGGGAGCTGTTTTTT.

This clonotype was detected only a few times. The chain combines TRBV5-5 with TRBJ2-4; no clear D gene. Germline V lookup: CDR1 SGHKS, CDR2 YYEKEE (reference sequence). The CDR3 runs 16 residues. Trimming stripped 0 bases from V and 0 bases from J, with 10 bases between. CDR3 sequence reads: CASSLGTLRAKNIQYF. DNA for the CDR3: TGTGCCAGCAGCTTGGGAACGCTACGAGCCAAAAACATTCAGTACTTC.

The CDR3 sequence: CASSQGVIGGAGNTGELFF. The CDR3 DNA reads as TGTGCCAGCAGCCAAGGTGTGATAGGGGGCGCTGGGAACACCGGGGAGCTGTTTTTT. The chain carries TRBV3-1 and TRBJ2-2, with 7 bases that match TRBD1. The CDR3 loop spans 19 amino acids. The germline gives CDR1 LGHDT, CDR2 YNNKEL (reference sequence). With V trimmed by 1 base and J by 1 base, 12 bases remained unmatched.

This clonotype was observed at least ten times. The chain couples TRBV5-1 to TRBJ2-5; tentatively, D is TRBD2 (6 bases). This CDR3 contains 14 residues. V lost 2 bases, J lost 2 bases, and 10 bases lay in between. From germline, CDR1 is SGHRS and CDR2 YFSETQ. The CDR3 DNA sequence: TGCGCCAGCAGCTTACCGGGAGCTCAAGAGACCCAGTACTTC. Translating gives CASSLPGAQETQYF.

Only a few counts were recorded for this clonotype. The CDR3 nucleotides are TGTGCCAGCAGCTTAGAGAGGGAGGGGAATGAGCAGTTCTTC. It translates to CASSLEREGNEQFF. This chain links TRBV11-3 with TRBJ2-1; TRBD2 matches at 7 bases. V dropped 0 bases and J dropped 7; count of bases not matched to a gene: 3. Germline V lookup: CDR1 SGHNT, CDR2 YENEEA. The CDR3 extends over 14 amino acids.

In this sample, this clonotype turned up once. The rearrangement links TRBV7-2 to TRBJ2-3, with 7 positions matching TRBD2. CDR1 is SGHTA and CDR2 is FQGNSA in the germline V gene. This CDR3 has 16 residues. The V gene end was trimmed by 1 base and the J gene end by 2 bases; junction bases not matched to a gene: 6. The CDR3 protein is CASSLVRLAVTDTQYF. CDR3 DNA: TGTGCCAGCAGCTTAGTTCGACTAGCTGTCACAGATACGCAGTATTTT.

In its sample, this clonotype was seen a few times. This chain connects TRBV12-3 or TRBV12-4 to TRBJ2-3, with TRBD1 matching 12 bases. With 1 base clipped from V and 4 bases from J, the junction kept 3 bases outside the gene matches. The length of the CDR3 is 16 residues. The CDR3 DNA sequence: TGTGCCAGCAGTTTAGAGGGACAGGGGGCATCAGATACGCAGTATTTT. Translated: CASSLEGQGASDTQYF.

In this sample, this clonotype turned up a few times. Here the CDR3 DNA reads TGTGCCAGCAGTCCGAAGTATAGCGCAGATACGCAGTATTTT. Amino acid sequence: CASSPKYSADTQYF. The chain recombines TRBV28 with TRBJ2-3; D is possibly TRBD2 (5 bases). Trimming cost V 5 bases and J 4 bases, with 13 bases left between them. Germline V gene data show CDR1 as MDHEN and CDR2 as SYDVKM. The CDR3 covers 14 residues.

This clonotype was detected many times. The J gene is TRBJ2-1, the V gene TRBV6-5; D gene ambiguous. The CDR3 sequence is 14 residues long. Germline loops: CDR1 MNHEY, CDR2 SVGAGI. Trimming removed 0 bases from V and 7 bases from J, with 10 bases in between. The CDR3 DNA reads TGTGCCAGCAGTTACTCCCCAAGGGTAAATGAGCAGTTCTTC. It specifies CASSYSPRVNEQFF.

This clonotype was found many times. The V call is TRBV5-1, the J call TRBJ2-1, with a tentative D call TRBD2 (6 bases). V lost 0 bases and J 10 bases, leaving 20 bases between the germline ends. The CDR3 extends over 16 amino acids. In germline, CDR1 is SGHRS, CDR2 YFSETQ. CDR3 sequence (DNA): TGCGCCAGCAGCTTGGGCTGGGAGAACTTGAGCGGGGAGCAGTTCTTC. This sequence encodes CASSLGWENLSGEQFF.

The chain has TRBV7-9 and TRBJ2-1; D remains ambiguous. In germline, CDR1 is SEHNR, CDR2 FQNEAQ (reference sequence). Trimming pared 3 bases from V and 5 bases from J, leaving 17 bases between. This CDR3 region has 16 residues. The CDR3 DNA is TGTGCCAGCAGCTTTGGTGACCTGCCGAGAAACAATGAGCAGTTCTTC. It is translated as CASSFGDLPRNNEQFF.

This clonotype was recorded once. The V gene is TRBV5-1, the J gene TRBJ2-2, with 14 bases lining up with TRBD2. The CDR3 runs 18 residues. CDR1 is SGHRS, CDR2 YFSETQ, per germline. The V segment lost 3 bases and the J segment 6 bases; nucleotides outside the gene matches: 10. In DNA, the CDR3 is TGCGCCAGCAGCTCCTATCCGACTAGCGGGAGGGCCGCCGGGGAGCTGTTTTTT. It yields the protein CASSSYPTSGRAAGELFF.

The table lists this clonotype with a few counts. V gene TRBV5-1 combines with J gene TRBJ1-1, with D tentatively TRBD1 (6 bases). V dropped 4 bases and J dropped 3 bases, with 16 bases sitting between them. CDR3 length equals 15 residues. Germline V gene sequence: CDR1 SGHRS, CDR2 YFSETQ. CDR3 DNA sequence: TGCGCCAGCAGCGTTCCGGGGGGCGCGTACACTGAAGCTTTCTTT. Its protein is CASSVPGGAYTEAFF. The whole variable domain, remainder taken from reference TRBV5-1 and TRBJ1-1, is KAGVTQTPRYLIKTRGQQVTLSCSPISGHRSVSWYQQTPGQGLQFLFEYFSETQRNKGNFPGRFSGRQFSNSRSEMNVSTLELGDSALYLCASSVPGGAYTEAFFGQGTRLTVV.

This chain uses TRBV28 with TRBJ2-7, with 12 nucleotides matching TRBD2. This CDR3 contains 16 residues. In germline, CDR1 is MDHEN, CDR2 SYDVKM. V shed 4 bases and J 4 bases; nucleotides not matched to a gene: 8. This CDR3 is CASSSILTSGSYEQYF. The CDR3 nucleotides read TGTGCCAGCAGTTCAATTCTGACTAGCGGGAGTTACGAGCAGTACTTC.

The chain uses TRBV12-3 or TRBV12-4 and TRBJ1-5; no clear D. The ends were cut back, 5 bases at V and 3 bases at J, with 14 bases in the middle. The CDR3 is made up of 15 amino acids. In DNA, the CDR3 is TGTGCCAGCAGTGTCGATTTGGGAGCCAATCAGCCCCAGCATTTT. Its protein product is CASSVDLGANQPQHF.

At least ten counts were recorded for this clonotype. The chain is built from TRBV6-5 and TRBJ1-1, with TRBD1 identical over 8 bases. The CDR3 has 13 residues. CDR1 MNHEY and CDR2 SVGAGI come from the germline V gene. Trimming at V came to 6 bases and at J to 5 bases, leaving 5 bases not matched to a gene. DNA of the CDR3: TGTGCCAGCAGCCGACAGGGGACGACTGAAGCTTTCTTT. Its protein is CASSRQGTTEAFF.

The chain combines TRBV20-1 with TRBJ2-7; the D gene is possibly TRBD1 (6 bases). V lost 0 bases, J lost 3 bases, and 9 bases lay in between. Per germline, CDR1 DFQATT and CDR2 SNEGSKA (reference sequence). This CDR3 comprises 13 residues. CDR3 DNA: TGCAGTGCTAGAGATCAGGGGAACTACGAGCAGTACTTC. It yields the protein CSARDQGNYEQYF.

V gene TRBV10-3 combines with J gene TRBJ2-7; a possible D gene is TRBD1 (5 bases). This CDR3 region has 15 residues. V dropped 2 bases and J dropped 2 bases, with 13 bases sitting between them. The V gene's germline CDR1 is ENHRY and CDR2 SYGVKD. CDR3 protein: CAISEGATVPYEQYF. In DNA form, the CDR3 reads TGTGCCATCAGTGAGGGTGCGACAGTCCCCTACGAGCAGTACTTC.

This clonotype was counted a few times. V is TRBV6-5 and J is TRBJ2-7; 8 positions match TRBD1. The CDR3 sequence is 14 residues long. J gave up 7 bases and V 3 bases, and 8 bases lay outside the gene matches. Per germline, CDR1 MNHEY and CDR2 SVGAGI. The CDR3: CASSYRQGALEQYF. DNA for the CDR3: TGTGCCAGCAGTTATCGGCAGGGGGCGCTTGAGCAGTACTTC.

This clonotype was seen only a few times. The CDR3 nucleotides are TGCGCCAGCAGCCAAGATCGTAGACCCGGGGAGCTGTTTTTT. Its protein product is CASSQDRRPGELFF. The chain uses TRBV4-1 and TRBJ2-2, with unresolved D. V lost 0 bases and J 6 bases, leaving 8 bases between the germline ends. This CDR3 has 14 residues. Germline-derived CDR1 and CDR2 are MGHRA and YSYEKL.

This clonotype was recorded a few times. V is TRBV12-3 or TRBV12-4 and J is TRBJ2-3; 7 bases line up with TRBD2. The junction had 14 bases not matched to a gene; V was cut back by 6 bases and J by 2 bases. This CDR3 spans 17 amino acids. CDR3 sequence (DNA): TGTGCCAGCAGCCCGGGTGGGAGGGCCTTCAACACAGATACGCAGTATTTT. Encoded protein: CASSPGGRAFNTDTQYF.

J is TRBJ2-3 and V is TRBV5-1; D possibly matches TRBD1 or TRBD2 (5 bases each). The CDR3 has 16 residues. Germline values: CDR1 SGHRS, CDR2 YFSETQ. V was pared by 0 bases and J by 0 bases, with 11 bases between. The CDR3 spells CASSLGGTYSTDTQYF. CDR3 nucleotide sequence: TGCGCCAGCAGCTTGGGAGGGACCTACAGCACAGATACGCAGTATTTT.